A selection of T cell receptor beta chains follows, all from one sample in a study of control samples from healthy donors and cancer patients. The protocol was immunoSEQ multiplex PCR, while the TCRdb copy is restricted to in-frame clones and leaves out a portion. This table has 95,000 to 100,000 clones, 85% to 90% appearing once. The sequencing sample was made of blood. The receptor source for this set is a man aged 30 to 45 in good health. CDR3s include the opening cysteine and the closing phenylalanine or tryptophan. A D gene is named only where the DNA matches it firmly. Where a row states a size, it is once, few, many or the class of an expanded clone; other rows omit it.

clone_size | j_call | d_call | v_call | cdr3_aa | cdr3_nt
once | TRBJ2-1 | . | TRBV10-3 | CAISDVANNEQFF | TGTGCCATCAGTGATGTTGCAAACAATGAGCAGTTCTTC
few | TRBJ1-1 | . | TRBV30 | CAGTSSGTEAFF | TGTGCCGGGACCAGTTCAGGAACTGAAGCTTTCTTT
. | TRBJ2-3 | . | TRBV27 | CASSFQDSTDTQYF | TGTGCCAGCAGTTTCCAGGACAGTACAGATACGCAGTATTTT
. | TRBJ1-2 | TRBD1 | TRBV9 | CASSVGTGTGVVGYGYTF | TGTGCCAGCAGCGTAGGTACCGGGACAGGGGTGGTCGGCTATGGCTACACCTTC
. | TRBJ2-3 | TRBD1 | TRBV5-1 | CASSLAGGWDTQYF | TGCGCCAGCAGCTTGGCAGGGGGTTGGGATACGCAGTATTTT
. | TRBJ1-5 | . | TRBV6-5 | CASSLSADGNQPQHF | TGTGCCAGCAGTTTGAGCGCGGACGGCAATCAGCCCCAGCATTTT
. | TRBJ2-3 | . | TRBV15 | CATRSTGSPSFYTQYF | TGTGCCACCAGATCGACCGGCTCCCCTAGTTTTTATACGCAGTATTTT
. | TRBJ1-2 | . | TRBV15 | CATSRGEGSYTF | TGTGCCACCAGCAGAGGTGAGGGAAGCTACACCTTC
. | TRBJ1-5 | . | TRBV28 | CASRGQRNQPQHF | TGTGCCAGCAGAGGACAGAGGAATCAGCCCCAGCATTTT
. | TRBJ1-1 | TRBD1 | TRBV19 | CASSQDRDTEAFF | TGTGCCAGTAGTCAGGACAGGGACACTGAAGCTTTCTTT
once | TRBJ2-4 | . | TRBV28 | CASIEGGAKNIQYF | TGTGCCAGCATTGAAGGGGGGGCCAAAAACATTCAGTACTTC
. | TRBJ2-5 | TRBD1 | TRBV2 | CASSVIGTGIQETQYF | TGTGCCAGCAGTGTCATAGGGACAGGGATTCAAGAGACCCAGTACTTC
. | TRBJ1-6 | . | TRBV7-9 | CASSWSGSPLHF | TGTGCCAGCAGCTGGAGTGGTTCACCCCTCCACTTT
. | TRBJ2-3 | . | TRBV19 | CASNSGTALTDTQYF | TGTGCCAGTAACTCCGGGACGGCGCTAACAGATACGCAGTATTTT
. | TRBJ2-1 | TRBD2 | TRBV5-1 | CASSFTSGNFNEQFF | TGCGCCAGCAGCTTTACTAGCGGGAACTTTAATGAGCAGTTCTTC
. | TRBJ2-7 | TRBD2 | TRBV5-1 | CASTPGIISREVWSEQYF | TGCGCCAGCACCCCCGGAATCATTTCGCGGGAGGTTTGGAGCGAGCAGTACTTC
once | TRBJ1-4 | TRBD1 | TRBV19 | CASRQGRVTNEKLFF | TGTGCCAGCAGACAGGGGCGTGTAACTAATGAAAAACTGTTTTTT
. | TRBJ1-2 | . | TRBV30 | CARAGDLGGYGYTF | TGTGCCAGGGCGGGTGATCTGGGGGGCTATGGCTACACCTTC
. | TRBJ2-5 | TRBD1 | TRBV6-1 | CASSDTGVETQYF | TGTGCCAGCAGTGATACAGGGGTTGAGACCCAGTACTTC
once | TRBJ1-5 | . | TRBV6-6 | CASRGRLGFNQPQHF | TGTGCCAGCAGGGGACGGCTGGGGTTCAATCAGCCCCAGCATTTT
. | TRBJ1-5 | . | TRBV30 | CAWSSRDSNQPQHF | TGTGCCTGGAGCAGTCGCGACTCTAATCAGCCCCAGCATTTT
. | TRBJ2-3 | . | TRBV6-2/TRBV6-3 | CASSARLSTDTQYF | TGTGCCAGCAGTGCCAGGCTCAGCACAGATACGCAGTATTTT